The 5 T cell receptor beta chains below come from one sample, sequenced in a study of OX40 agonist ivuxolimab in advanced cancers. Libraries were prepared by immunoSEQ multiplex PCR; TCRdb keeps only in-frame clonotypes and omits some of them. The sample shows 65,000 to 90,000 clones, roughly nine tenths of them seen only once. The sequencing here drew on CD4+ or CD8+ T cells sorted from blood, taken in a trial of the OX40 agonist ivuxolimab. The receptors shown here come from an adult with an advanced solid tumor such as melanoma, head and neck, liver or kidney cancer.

This CDR3 is CASGTRGSEAFF. CDR3 coding DNA: TGTGCTAGTGGCACTCGGGGCTCTGAAGCTTTCTTT. The rearrangement joins TRBV12-5 to TRBJ1-1; perhaps TRBD1 as D (5 bases). The length of the CDR3 is 12 residues. Germline lookup yields CDR1 LGHNT and CDR2 FRNRAP. The V end lost 6 bases, the J end lost 6 bases, and 11 bases lay between the germline ends.

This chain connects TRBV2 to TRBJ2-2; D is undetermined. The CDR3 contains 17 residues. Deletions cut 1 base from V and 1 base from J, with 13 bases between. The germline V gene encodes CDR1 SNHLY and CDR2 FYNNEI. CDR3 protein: CASSEVEQNLNTGELFF. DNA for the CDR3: TGTGCCAGCAGTGAAGTTGAACAAAACCTGAACACCGGGGAGCTGTTTTTT. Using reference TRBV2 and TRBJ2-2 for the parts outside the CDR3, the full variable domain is EPEVTQTPSHQVTQMGQEVILRCVPISNHLYFYWYRQILGQKVEFLVSFYNNEISEKSEIFDDQFSVERPDGSNFTLKIRSTKLEDSAMYFCASSEVEQNLNTGELFFGEGSRLTVL.

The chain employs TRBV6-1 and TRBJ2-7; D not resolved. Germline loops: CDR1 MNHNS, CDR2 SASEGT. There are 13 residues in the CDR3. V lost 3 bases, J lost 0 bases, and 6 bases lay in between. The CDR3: CASSDNASYEQYF. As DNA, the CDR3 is TGTGCCAGCAGTGACAATGCCTCCTACGAGCAGTACTTC.

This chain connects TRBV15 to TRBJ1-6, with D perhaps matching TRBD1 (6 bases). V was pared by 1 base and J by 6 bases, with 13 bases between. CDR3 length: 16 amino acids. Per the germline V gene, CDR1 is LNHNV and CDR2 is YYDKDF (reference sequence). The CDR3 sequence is CATSRVGGRPNSPLHF. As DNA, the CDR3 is TGTGCCACCAGCAGAGTTGGGGGCAGGCCTAATTCACCCCTCCACTTT.

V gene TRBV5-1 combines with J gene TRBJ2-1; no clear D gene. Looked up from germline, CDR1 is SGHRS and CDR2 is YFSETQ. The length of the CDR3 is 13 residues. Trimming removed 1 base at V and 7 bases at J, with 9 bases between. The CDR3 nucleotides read TGCGCCAGCAGCTTGACACAGACAAATGAGCAGTTCTTC. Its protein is CASSLTQTNEQFF.